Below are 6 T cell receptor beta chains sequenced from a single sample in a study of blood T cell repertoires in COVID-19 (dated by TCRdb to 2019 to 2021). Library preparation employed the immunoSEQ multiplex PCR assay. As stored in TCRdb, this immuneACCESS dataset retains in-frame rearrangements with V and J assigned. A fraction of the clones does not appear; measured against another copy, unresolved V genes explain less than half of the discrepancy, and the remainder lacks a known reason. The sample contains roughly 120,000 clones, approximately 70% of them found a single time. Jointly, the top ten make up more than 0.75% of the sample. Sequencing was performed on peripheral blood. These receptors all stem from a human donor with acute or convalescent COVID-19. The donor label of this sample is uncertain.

The CDR3 here is CASSATGPTAQHF. The DNA of the CDR3 is TGTGCCAGCAGTGCGACAGGGCCCACAGCCCAGCATTTT. This chain joins TRBV2 and TRBJ1-5; TRBD1 aligns across 7 bases. The J segment lost 11 bases and the V segment lost 4 bases, leaving 8 bases of the junction unmatched. The CDR3 sequence is 13 residues long. The germline gives CDR1 SNHLY, CDR2 FYNNEI. Full variable domain (remainder filled in from reference TRBV2 and TRBJ1-5): EPEVTQTPSHQVTQMGQEVILRCVPISNHLYFYWYRQILGQKVEFLVSFYNNEISEKSEIFDDQFSVERPDGSNFTLKIRSTKLEDSAMYFCASSATGPTAQHFGDGTRLSIL.

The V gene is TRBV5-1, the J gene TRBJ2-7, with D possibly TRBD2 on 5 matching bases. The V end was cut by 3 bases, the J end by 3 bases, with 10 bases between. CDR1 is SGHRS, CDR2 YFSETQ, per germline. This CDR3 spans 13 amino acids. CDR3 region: CASSSDSFYEQYF. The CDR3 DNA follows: TGCGCCAGCAGCTCGGACTCGTTCTACGAGCAGTACTTC.

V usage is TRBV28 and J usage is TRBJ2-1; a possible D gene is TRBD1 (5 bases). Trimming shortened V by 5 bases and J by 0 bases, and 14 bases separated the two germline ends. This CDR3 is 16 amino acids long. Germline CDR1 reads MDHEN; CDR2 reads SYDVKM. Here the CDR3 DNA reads TGTGCCAGCAGTACCCGACAGTTACCCTCCTACAATGAGCAGTTCTTC. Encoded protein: CASSTRQLPSYNEQFF.

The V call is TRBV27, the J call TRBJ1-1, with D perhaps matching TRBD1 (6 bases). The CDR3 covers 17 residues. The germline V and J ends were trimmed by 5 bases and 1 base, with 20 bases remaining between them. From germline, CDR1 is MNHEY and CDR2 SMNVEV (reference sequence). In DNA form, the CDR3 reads TGTGCCAGCAGTCTGAAACTTAGGGGGGGGTCGAACACTGAAGCTTTCTTT. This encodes CASSLKLRGGSNTEAFF.

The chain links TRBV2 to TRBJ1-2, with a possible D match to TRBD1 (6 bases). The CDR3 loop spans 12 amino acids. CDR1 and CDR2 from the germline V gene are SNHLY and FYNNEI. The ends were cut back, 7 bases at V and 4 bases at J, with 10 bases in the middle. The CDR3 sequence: CASNPTGYGYTF. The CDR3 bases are TGTGCCAGCAATCCGACAGGCTATGGCTACACCTTC.

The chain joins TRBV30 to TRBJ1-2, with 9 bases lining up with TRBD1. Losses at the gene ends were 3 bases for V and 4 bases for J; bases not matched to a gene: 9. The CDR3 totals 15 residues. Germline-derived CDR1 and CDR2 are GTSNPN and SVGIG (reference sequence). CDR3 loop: CAWRRRQGVGYGYTF. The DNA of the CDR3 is TGTGCCTGGAGGAGGAGACAGGGGGTTGGCTATGGCTACACCTTC.